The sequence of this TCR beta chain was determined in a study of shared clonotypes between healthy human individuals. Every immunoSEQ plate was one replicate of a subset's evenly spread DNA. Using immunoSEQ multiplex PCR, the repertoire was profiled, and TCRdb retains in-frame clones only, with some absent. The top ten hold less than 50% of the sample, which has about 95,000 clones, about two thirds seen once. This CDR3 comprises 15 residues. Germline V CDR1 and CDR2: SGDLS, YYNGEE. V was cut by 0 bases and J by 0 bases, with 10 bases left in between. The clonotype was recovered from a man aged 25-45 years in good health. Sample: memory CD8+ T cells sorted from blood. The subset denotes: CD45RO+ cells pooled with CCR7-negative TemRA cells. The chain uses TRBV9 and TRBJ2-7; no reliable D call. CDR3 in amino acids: CASSVDGTFSYEQYF. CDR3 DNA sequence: TGTGCCAGCAGCGTAGACGGCACTTTCTCCTACGAGCAGTACTTC.